These 32 T cell receptor beta chains were all obtained from the same sample, sequenced in a study of T cell clones after liver transplantation. The repertoire was sequenced with immunoSEQ multiplex PCR; TCRdb's copy has only in-frame clones and lacks some. The sample records around 78,000 clones, over 65% being singletons. The sequences come from CD4+ T cells from blood, collected at the 22-month timepoint. Receptors originate from a human patient who received a liver transplant. Certain T cells may be donor cells from the graft.

V gene TRBV28 combines with J gene TRBJ1-6; D uncertain. This CDR3 region has 16 residues. Germline lookup yields CDR1 MDHEN and CDR2 SYDVKM. The germline V and J ends were trimmed by 1 base and 9 bases, with 16 bases remaining between them. CDR3 bases: TGTGCCAGCAGTTTATATCGGAGGGCAGTCGGTTCACCCCTCCACTTT. Translated, it gives CASSLYRRAVGSPLHF. The variable domain in full, with the rest retrieved from reference TRBV28 and TRBJ1-6, is DVKVTQSSRYLVKRTGEKVFLECVQDMDHENMFWYRQDPGLGLRLIYFSYDVKMKEKGDIPEGYSVSREKKERFSLILESASTNQTSMYLCASSLYRRAVGSPLHFGNGTRLTVT.

This chain joins TRBV7-2 and TRBJ2-1; D gene unclear. V shed 3 bases and J shed 0 bases, with 9 bases lying between them. The CDR3 runs to 15 residues. Germline V gene sequence: CDR1 SGHTA, CDR2 FQGNSA. The CDR3, as DNA: TGTGCCAGCAGCTTCTCACTCCTCTCCTACAATGAGCAGTTCTTC. The encoded protein is CASSFSLLSYNEQFF.

The rearrangement links TRBV15 to TRBJ1-5, with TRBD1 as a possible D gene (5 bases). The CDR3 loop spans 15 amino acids. Germline CDR1 and CDR2: LNHNV and YYDKDF (reference sequence). Trimming left V 0 bases short and J 6 bases short, with 12 bases between. The CDR3 protein is CATSRDGRGLQPQHF. The DNA of the CDR3 is TGTGCCACCAGCAGAGATGGAAGGGGCCTTCAGCCCCAGCATTTT. Together with reference TRBV15 and TRBJ1-5, the CDR3 gives the full variable domain: DAMVIQNPRYQVTQFGKPVTLSCSQTLNHNVMYWYQQKSSQAPKLLFHYYDKDFNNEADTPDNFQSRRPNTSFCFLDIRSPGLGDTAMYLCATSRDGRGLQPQHFGDGTRLSIL.

The rearrangement links TRBV19 to TRBJ1-5, with D hard to call. Between the trimmed V and J ends, which lost 5 bases and 2 bases, there was a span of 16 bases. This CDR3 has 16 amino acids. CDR1 is LNHDA and CDR2 is SQIVND in the germline V gene (reference sequence). Here the CDR3 reads CASSPTRSRGNQPQHF. CDR3 in DNA: TGTGCCAGTAGTCCGACACGGTCGCGGGGCAATCAGCCCCAGCATTTT.

V and J are TRBV18 and TRBJ2-3, with a possible D match to TRBD2 (6 bases). The germline V gene has CDR1 KGHSH and CDR2 LQKENI. Trimming pared 7 bases from V and 2 bases from J, leaving 13 bases between. The CDR3 extends over 14 amino acids. CDR3 sequence: CASLRAGSTDTQYF. In DNA, the CDR3 is TGTGCCAGCTTGAGAGCGGGTTCCACAGATACGCAGTATTTT.

This sequence joins TRBV11-1 and TRBJ2-1; 7 bases align to TRBD2. Germline lookup yields CDR1 SGHAT and CDR2 FQDESV (reference sequence). V shed 5 bases and J 0 bases; nucleotides not matched to a gene: 10. CDR3 length: 17 residues. The chain's CDR3 is CASSTRGGGSSYNEQFF. DNA of the CDR3: TGTGCCAGCAGCACTCGGGGTGGCGGGAGCTCCTACAATGAGCAGTTCTTC.

The chain recombines TRBV5-4 with TRBJ2-7, with TRBD2 matching 9 bases. Germline values: CDR1 SGHNT, CDR2 YYREEE (reference sequence). There are 16 residues in the CDR3. The V gene end was trimmed by 2 bases and the J gene end by 7 bases; junction bases not matched to a gene: 13. The CDR3 here is CASSLGARGRAEEQYF. The CDR3 DNA follows: TGTGCCAGCAGCTTAGGGGCTCGCGGGAGGGCCGAAGAGCAGTACTTC.

The CDR3 DNA sequence: TGTGCCAGCAGCTCCCCGGGGGGAACGGGGAGGAACTACGAGCAGTACTTC. Translation: CASSSPGGTGRNYEQYF. The V gene is TRBV7-3, the J gene TRBJ2-7, with 7 bases matching TRBD2. The junction had 15 bases not matched to a gene; V was cut back by 4 bases and J by 3 bases. The CDR3 totals 17 residues. The germline CDR1 and CDR2 sequences are SGHTA and FQGTGA.

V is TRBV19 and J is TRBJ2-5, with 7 bases fitting TRBD1. V lost 5 bases and J lost 1; bases outside the gene matches: 4. The CDR3 extends over 14 amino acids. The germline V gene encodes CDR1 LNHDA and CDR2 SQIVND (reference sequence). CDR3 region: CASSSGTVQETQYF. The CDR3 nucleotides read TGTGCCAGTAGTTCAGGGACAGTCCAAGAGACCCAGTACTTC.

This chain joins TRBV6-5 and TRBJ2-7, with D possibly TRBD1 on 6 matching bases. The germline V gene has CDR1 MNHEY and CDR2 SVGAGI. V lost 5 bases and J lost 3, with 14 bases in between. The CDR3 extends over 14 amino acids. The chain's CDR3 is CASSKRQGNYEQYF. CDR3 nucleotide sequence: TGTGCCAGCAGTAAAAGGCAGGGGAACTACGAGCAGTACTTC.

This clone showed up just a few times. The chain has TRBV19 and TRBJ1-2, with D hard to call. This CDR3 is built from 12 residues. Per the germline V gene, CDR1 is LNHDA and CDR2 is SQIVND (reference sequence). The V and J ends lost 6 bases and 4 bases respectively, with 9 bases between them. The chain's CDR3 is CASSPGLYGYTF. In DNA, the CDR3 is TGTGCCAGTAGCCCTGGCCTCTATGGCTACACCTTC.

The rearrangement uses TRBV5-1 and TRBJ2-1; the match to TRBD2 covers 9 bases. This CDR3 region has 15 residues. J was trimmed by 4 bases and V by 4 bases; bases with no gene match: 6. The germline V gene has CDR1 SGHRS and CDR2 YFSETQ. Here the CDR3 reads CASSVLAGAYNEQFF. The CDR3 DNA sequence: TGCGCCAGCAGCGTCTTAGCGGGAGCTTACAATGAGCAGTTCTTC.

This clone was picked up one time. The rearrangement links TRBV7-9 to TRBJ2-3; no firm D call. Germline V gene lookup returns CDR1 SEHNR and CDR2 FQNEAQ (reference sequence). The CDR3 extends over 14 amino acids. Trimming took 2 bases from V and 1 from J, leaving 7 bases between them. The CDR3 sequence is CASSLWVGTDTQYF. The DNA for the CDR3 is TGTGCCAGCAGCTTATGGGTGGGCACAGATACGCAGTATTTT.

The rearrangement links TRBV5-1 to TRBJ2-7; D gene uncertain. The germline V gene encodes CDR1 SGHRS and CDR2 YFSETQ. CDR3 length equals 11 residues. The germline V and J ends were trimmed by 2 bases and 0 bases, with 0 bases remaining between them. CDR3 nucleotide sequence: TGCGCCAGCAGCTTCTCCTACGAGCAGTACTTC. This sequence encodes CASSFSYEQYF.

In DNA, the CDR3 is TGCGCCAGCAGCGCGGGACAGGGAAATTCACCCCTCCACTTT. This codes for CASSAGQGNSPLHF. The rearrangement joins TRBV5-1 to TRBJ1-6; TRBD1 matches 9 bases. The CDR3 is 14 amino acids. Germline V CDR1 and CDR2: SGHRS, YFSETQ. J was trimmed by 7 bases and V by 4 bases; bases with no gene match: 3.

Notes on this clone: Other DNA sequences in this specimen translate into the identical CDR3. The V gene is TRBV5-1, the J gene TRBJ2-3, with D tentatively TRBD1 (5 bases). V was clipped by 0 bases and J by 5 bases, with 10 bases between them. This CDR3 is 14 amino acids long. Germline V CDR1 and CDR2: SGHRS, YFSETQ. In nucleotides, the CDR3 is TGCGCCAGCAGCTTGGGGCAGGGTGGAGATACGCAGTATTTT. Its translation: CASSLGQGGDTQYF.

The chain is built from TRBV7-9 and TRBJ1-3, with no clear D. This CDR3 contains 15 residues. Trimming took 0 bases from V and 4 from J, leaving 10 bases between them. CDR1 SEHNR and CDR2 FQNEAQ come from the germline V gene (reference sequence). The CDR3 is CASSLARGTGNTIYF. The CDR3 nucleotides read TGTGCCAGCAGCTTAGCCCGGGGTACAGGAAACACCATATATTTT.

V usage is TRBV28 and J usage is TRBJ1-5; TRBD1 matches 7 bases. Trimming took 7 bases from V and 7 from J; bases not matched to a gene: 16. CDR3 length equals 16 residues. CDR1 is MDHEN and CDR2 is SYDVKM in the germline V gene. CDR3 region: CASISNRDRDLQPQHF. CDR3 sequence (DNA): TGTGCCAGCATATCCAACCGGGACAGAGATCTACAGCCCCAGCATTTT.

V gene TRBV30 combines with J gene TRBJ2-3; D is unresolved. The V gene lost 2 bases and the J gene lost 3 bases, with 12 bases spanning the gap. The CDR3 length is 14 residues. Germline V CDR1 and CDR2: GTSNPN, SVGIG (reference sequence). CDR3 amino acids: CAWSLILGTDTQYF. DNA for the CDR3: TGTGCCTGGAGTCTCATATTGGGGACAGATACGCAGTATTTT.

The V gene is TRBV7-2, the J gene TRBJ2-2, with D unclear. V was shortened by 5 bases and J by 3 bases, with 4 bases between the two germline ends. The V gene's germline CDR1 is SGHTA and CDR2 FQGNSA. The CDR3 is 12 amino acids. For the CDR3, the DNA is TGTGCCAGCAGCCTCGACACCGGGGAGCTGTTTTTT. It translates to CASSLDTGELFF.

A note on this clone: At one boundary the junction diverges from the germline segment, which might be a read error. The J gene is TRBJ2-5, the V gene TRBV11-1; 7 bases line up with TRBD2. CDR1 and CDR2 (germline): SGHAT, FQDESV (reference sequence). This CDR3 is 12 amino acids long. The DNA of the CDR3 is TGTGCCAGCAGCTTATCTGGCGGGGGACTGAACTTC. Amino acids: CASSLSGGGLNF.

This chain joins TRBV9 and TRBJ1-2, with D possibly TRBD1 on 6 matching bases. V was pared by 1 base and J by 5 bases, with 12 bases between. From germline, CDR1 is SGDLS and CDR2 YYNGEE. The CDR3 consists of 14 residues. CDR3 in amino acids: CASSVLRQGYGYTF. CDR3 DNA: TGTGCCAGCAGCGTACTAAGGCAGGGGTATGGCTACACCTTC. The full variable domain, rest sourced from reference TRBV9 and TRBJ1-2, is DSGVTQTPKHLITATGQRVTLRCSPRSGDLSVYWYQQSLDQGLQFLIQYYNGEERAKGNILERFSAQQFPDLHSELNLSSLELGDSALYFCASSVLRQGYGYTFGSGTRLTVV.

This rearrangement joins TRBV21-1 to TRBJ2-7; the table's D call, TRBD2, has no DNA check behind it. TRBV21-1 constitutes a pseudogene. This CDR3 comprises 16 residues. The CDR3 here is CASSDQGLVRSYEQYF. The CDR3 region has the DNA TGTGCCAGCAGCGACCAGGGACTAGTTCGCTCCTACGAGCAGTACTTC.

This chain links TRBV5-1 with TRBJ2-1; D is perhaps TRBD1 (5 bases). This CDR3 region has 12 residues. V lost 4 bases, J lost 6 bases, and 8 bases lay in between. CDR1 and CDR2 (germline): SGHRS, YFSETQ. CDR3 nucleotides: TGCGCCAGCAGCCAGGGTTCCAATGAGCAGTTCTTC. Encoded protein: CASSQGSNEQFF.

This clone was seen only a few times. The chain couples TRBV5-1 to TRBJ2-5; 15 bases line up with TRBD2. J was trimmed by 2 bases and V by 0 bases; bases with no gene match: 2. CDR3 size: 17 residues. The germline V gene encodes CDR1 SGHRS and CDR2 YFSETQ. CDR3: CASSLAGTSGGQETQYF. The CDR3 DNA is TGCGCCAGCAGCTTGGCCGGGACTAGCGGGGGGCAAGAGACCCAGTACTTC. Filled out from reference TRBV5-1 and TRBJ2-5, the complete variable domain reads KAGVTQTPRYLIKTRGQQVTLSCSPISGHRSVSWYQQTPGQGLQFLFEYFSETQRNKGNFPGRFSGRQFSNSRSEMNVSTLELGDSALYLCASSLAGTSGGQETQYFGPGTRLLVL.

The V and J genes are TRBV27 and TRBJ1-6, with D uncertain. Trimming removed 3 bases at V and 10 bases at J, with 7 bases between. This CDR3 region has 12 residues. Germline V CDR1 and CDR2: MNHEY, SMNVEV (reference sequence). The CDR3 loop is CASSFLESPLHF. The CDR3 DNA sequence: TGTGCCAGCAGTTTTCTCGAATCACCCCTCCACTTT.

V is TRBV6-1 and J is TRBJ1-3, with unresolved D. Trimming pared 1 base from V and 0 bases from J, leaving 4 bases between. CDR1 and CDR2 (germline): MNHNS, SASEGT. This CDR3 spans 14 amino acids. The CDR3 protein is CASSEGHSGNTIYF. CDR3 nucleotides: TGTGCCAGCAGTGAAGGACACTCTGGAAACACCATATATTTT.

The V gene is TRBV18, the J gene TRBJ2-5; 9 bases are shared with TRBD2. J was trimmed by 1 base and V by 6 bases; bases with no gene match: 6. Germline CDR1 KGHSH, CDR2 LQKENI. CDR3 length: 15 residues. For the CDR3, the DNA is TGTGCCAGCTCGCTTGGTAGCGGGGGCCAAGAGACCCAGTACTTC. Protein sequence: CASSLGSGGQETQYF. The complete variable domain, with remaining parts taken from reference TRBV18 and TRBJ2-5, reads NAGVMQNPRHLVRRRGQEARLRCSPMKGHSHVYWYRQLPEEGLKFMVYLQKENIIDESGMPKERFSAEFPKEGPSILRIQQVVRGDSAAYFCASSLGSGGQETQYFGPGTRLLVL.

The rearrangement uses TRBV11-1 and TRBJ1-1, with 7 bases that match TRBD1. The CDR3 sequence is 16 residues long. In germline, CDR1 is SGHAT, CDR2 FQDESV (reference sequence). V dropped 3 bases and J dropped 2; count of bases not matched to a gene: 9. The CDR3 sequence is CASSFVSGGINTEAFF. The CDR3 coding sequence is TGTGCCAGCAGCTTTGTGTCAGGGGGTATTAACACTGAAGCTTTCTTT.

The J gene is TRBJ2-2, the V gene TRBV7-2; D tentatively reads TRBD1 or TRBD2 (5 bases each). Trimming left V 5 bases short and J 6 bases short, with 22 bases between. CDR1 and CDR2 (germline): SGHTA, FQGNSA. This CDR3 has 17 amino acids. CDR3 bases: TGTGCCAGCAGCCAACCCCCCGGGGCCAACTACCCCGGGGAGCTGTTTTTT. Amino acids: CASSQPPGANYPGELFF.

This rearrangement joins TRBV7-3 to TRBJ2-1, with D perhaps TRBD2 (6 bases). V was clipped by 4 bases and J by 9 bases, with 34 bases between them. This CDR3 is 20 amino acids long. CDR1 and CDR2 from the germline V gene are SGHTA and FQGTGA. The CDR3, as DNA: TGTGCCAGCAGCTATTACAGCGTCCAGGGCCCGGCGGGATCGATAGGTGAGCAGTTCTTC. This translates into CASSYYSVQGPAGSIGEQFF.

CDR3 sequence: CASSLRPSSSGNTIYF. The CDR3 bases are TGCGCCAGCAGCTTGCGCCCTTCGAGCTCTGGAAACACCATATATTTT. The genes are TRBV5-1 and TRBJ1-3; D uncertain. Trimming took 1 base from V and 0 from J, leaving 11 bases between them. Germline CDR1 SGHRS, CDR2 YFSETQ. The length of the CDR3 is 16 residues.